This is a list of T cell receptor beta chains from one sample in a study of T cells in Graves' hyperthyroidism and ophthalmopathy. TCRdb reprocessed the multiplex PCR reads via MiXCR and lists one record per CDR3 protein. The sample records about 350,000 distinct CDR3 sequences, around 18% being singletons. Sequenced material: blood. These receptors were obtained from a woman in her forties with Graves' ophthalmopathy. CDR3s include the opening cysteine and the closing phenylalanine or tryptophan. The order of the fields is J gene, clone size, D gene, V gene, CDR3 DNA, CDR3 protein. D genes are given only for firm matches. Not all rows give a size; the values are once, few, many and, for expanded clones, a class.

j_call: TRBJ1-5
clone_size: many
d_call: .
v_call: TRBV20-1
cdr3_nt: TGCAGTGCTAGATCGACCGGGCGAAGCAATCAGCCCCAGCATTTT
cdr3_aa: CSARSTGRSNQPQHF

j_call: TRBJ2-5
clone_size: many
d_call: TRBD2
v_call: TRBV3-1
cdr3_nt: TGTGCCAGCAGCCAAGTATACGGCGGGAGGGCTGAGGAGACCCAGTACTTC
cdr3_aa: CASSQVYGGRAEETQYF

j_call: TRBJ1-1
clone_size: many
d_call: TRBD1
v_call: TRBV5-1
cdr3_nt: TGCGCCAGCAGCTCGACCGACAGGGGGTCGTGGACTGAAGCTTTCTTT
cdr3_aa: CASSSTDRGSWTEAFF

j_call: TRBJ1-2
clone_size: many
d_call: .
v_call: TRBV20-1
cdr3_nt: TGCAGTGCTAGTAATCCAGGCTCCTATGGCTACACCTTC
cdr3_aa: CSASNPGSYGYTF

j_call: TRBJ1-1
clone_size: many
d_call: .
v_call: TRBV28
cdr3_nt: TGTGCCAGCAGTTTACCCGGTTCGGGGCTCGGCACTGAAGCTTTCTTT
cdr3_aa: CASSLPGSGLGTEAFF

j_call: TRBJ2-7
clone_size: few
d_call: TRBD1
v_call: TRBV6-1
cdr3_nt: TGTGCCAGCAGCCCGGGACAGGGGATCCTAGAGCAGTACTTC
cdr3_aa: CASSPGQGILEQYF

j_call: TRBJ2-1
clone_size: .
d_call: TRBD2
v_call: TRBV7-6
cdr3_nt: TGTGCCAGCAGCCCAGAGAGGACTAGCGGGACCAATGAGCAGTTCTTC
cdr3_aa: CASSPERTSGTNEQFF

j_call: TRBJ2-7
clone_size: many
d_call: .
v_call: TRBV5-1
cdr3_nt: TGCGCCAGCAGCCCCCAGGGGGGGAGCTCCTACGAGCAGTACTTC
cdr3_aa: CASSPQGGSSYEQYF

j_call: TRBJ2-5
clone_size: .
d_call: .
v_call: TRBV2
cdr3_nt: TGTGCCAGCAACGTGGGTGCGTCGTACCAAGAGACCCAGTACTTC
cdr3_aa: CASNVGASYQETQYF

j_call: TRBJ2-2
clone_size: few
d_call: .
v_call: TRBV7-6
cdr3_nt: TGTGCCAGCAGCTTACTAGTCTCAAACACCGGGGAGCTGTTTTTT
cdr3_aa: CASSLLVSNTGELFF

j_call: TRBJ2-5
clone_size: many
d_call: TRBD2
v_call: TRBV7-8
cdr3_nt: TGTGCCAGCCGGCTAGCGGGACAAGAGACCCAGTACTTC
cdr3_aa: CASRLAGQETQYF

j_call: TRBJ1-5
clone_size: many
d_call: TRBD1
v_call: TRBV28
cdr3_nt: TGTGCCAGCAGTTCCCGACAGGGGATGGGCAATCAGCCCCAGCATTTT
cdr3_aa: CASSSRQGMGNQPQHF

j_call: TRBJ1-2
clone_size: few
d_call: TRBD1
v_call: TRBV28
cdr3_nt: TGTGCCAGCAGTTCCCTCGGACAGGTTAACTATGGCTACACCTTC
cdr3_aa: CASSSLGQVNYGYTF

j_call: TRBJ2-2
clone_size: many
d_call: .
v_call: TRBV12-3/TRBV12-4
cdr3_nt: TGTGCCAGCAGTTTAGGTCTGCGTTCGAACACCGGGGAGCTGTTTTTT
cdr3_aa: CASSLGLRSNTGELFF

j_call: TRBJ2-5
clone_size: many
d_call: .
v_call: TRBV20-1
cdr3_nt: TGCAGTGCTGGGAGAGGAGAGACCCAGTACTTC
cdr3_aa: CSAGRGETQYF

j_call: TRBJ1-1
clone_size: many
d_call: .
v_call: TRBV7-9
cdr3_nt: TGTGCCAGCAGCACCCGGACAGTCATGAACACTGAAGCTTTCTTT
cdr3_aa: CASSTRTVMNTEAFF

j_call: TRBJ2-7
clone_size: many
d_call: .
v_call: TRBV7-8
cdr3_nt: TGTGCCAGCAGCTTAGCCGCGGTGAGGGTAGGGAACTCCTACGAGCAGTACTTC
cdr3_aa: CASSLAAVRVGNSYEQYF

j_call: TRBJ2-7
clone_size: many
d_call: TRBD2
v_call: TRBV12-3/TRBV12-4
cdr3_nt: TGTGCCAGCAGTGTAGCGGGAGCATTCTCGGGATACGAGCAGTACTTC
cdr3_aa: CASSVAGAFSGYEQYF

j_call: TRBJ1-2
clone_size: .
d_call: .
v_call: TRBV6-5
cdr3_nt: TGTGCCAGCAGTTACGGGGCACGAAGGACCCTCTATGGCTACACCTTC
cdr3_aa: CASSYGARRTLYGYTF

j_call: TRBJ2-2
clone_size: .
d_call: .
v_call: TRBV10-3
cdr3_nt: TGTGCCAGTTACATTGCCGGGGAGCTGTTTTTT
cdr3_aa: CASYIAGELFF

j_call: TRBJ1-2
clone_size: few
d_call: .
v_call: TRBV6-1
cdr3_nt: TGTGCCAGCGTGGACAGCTATGGCTACACCTTC
cdr3_aa: CASVDSYGYTF

j_call: TRBJ2-2
clone_size: many
d_call: TRBD2
v_call: TRBV10-3
cdr3_nt: TGTGCCATCAGTGACCTTCGGACTAGCGGGAGGGTCGCGAACACCGGGGAGCTGTTTTTT
cdr3_aa: CAISDLRTSGRVANTGELFF

j_call: TRBJ2-7
clone_size: many
d_call: .
v_call: TRBV27
cdr3_nt: TGTGCCAGCAGTTTAGGGACCAACTCCTACGAGCAGTACTTC
cdr3_aa: CASSLGTNSYEQYF

j_call: TRBJ2-5
clone_size: many
d_call: .
v_call: TRBV3-1
cdr3_nt: TGTGCCAGCAGCCGAGACACTATTACCCAGTACTTC
cdr3_aa: CASSRDTITQYF

j_call: TRBJ1-5
clone_size: many
d_call: .
v_call: TRBV6-1
cdr3_nt: TGTGCCAGCAAGGCAGGGAGGAATCAGCCCCAGCATTTT
cdr3_aa: CASKAGRNQPQHF

j_call: TRBJ2-7
clone_size: .
d_call: TRBD1
v_call: TRBV11-1
cdr3_nt: TGTGCCAGCAGCTCCGCGGGGGACAGGGGAACCTACGAGCAGTACTTC
cdr3_aa: CASSSAGDRGTYEQYF

j_call: TRBJ2-7
clone_size: many
d_call: TRBD1
v_call: TRBV2
cdr3_nt: TGTGCCAGCAGTGCGTCCCCGGACAGGGTAATTCCCTACGAGCAGTACTTC
cdr3_aa: CASSASPDRVIPYEQYF

j_call: TRBJ2-7
clone_size: many
d_call: .
v_call: TRBV6-1
cdr3_nt: TGTGCCAGCAGTGAAGGGTACCGGGAGCAGTACTTC
cdr3_aa: CASSEGYREQYF

j_call: TRBJ1-2
clone_size: many
d_call: .
v_call: TRBV19
cdr3_nt: TGTGCCAGTAGTATAGTTCCGGGCAGGTTCTTCTTCTCACACTATGGCTACACCTTC
cdr3_aa: CASSIVPGRFFFSHYGYTF

j_call: TRBJ1-1
clone_size: few
d_call: TRBD1
v_call: TRBV29-1
cdr3_nt: TGCAGCGTCTCGGGGACAGGGAGGGACACTGAAGCTTTCTTT
cdr3_aa: CSVSGTGRDTEAFF

j_call: TRBJ1-1
clone_size: many
d_call: .
v_call: TRBV10-3
cdr3_nt: TGTGCCATCAAGAGGAAGGGGGACACTGAAGCTTTCTTT
cdr3_aa: CAIKRKGDTEAFF

j_call: TRBJ1-2
clone_size: many
d_call: TRBD1
v_call: TRBV28
cdr3_nt: TGTGCCAGCAGTCAAAACCGGGACAGCCACTATGGCTACACCTTC
cdr3_aa: CASSQNRDSHYGYTF

j_call: TRBJ1-5
clone_size: many
d_call: .
v_call: TRBV12-3/TRBV12-4
cdr3_nt: TGTGCCAGCAGTTTTGCAGGGAATAGCAATCAGCCCCAGCATTTT
cdr3_aa: CASSFAGNSNQPQHF

j_call: TRBJ2-2
clone_size: many
d_call: TRBD1
v_call: TRBV11-3
cdr3_nt: TGTGCCAGCAGCTTAAACAGAGACAGGGCGCGTACCGGGGAGCTGTTTTTT
cdr3_aa: CASSLNRDRARTGELFF